The 4 T cell receptor beta chains below all came from one sample that was sequenced in a study of blood T cell repertoires in COVID-19. Using immunoSEQ multiplex PCR, the repertoire was profiled, and TCRdb retains in-frame clones only, with some absent. Here the sample spans under 250,000 clones, around 82% being singletons. Input material: peripheral blood. These receptors were obtained from a man aged 50 or older with active or convalescent COVID-19.

The chain joins TRBV7-8 to TRBJ2-3; 9 bases agree with TRBD1. Germline assignment: CDR1 SGHVS and CDR2 FQNEAQ. CDR3 length equals 16 residues. V was pared by 4 bases and J by 3 bases, with 8 bases of the junction left unmatched. Here the CDR3 reads CASSSAGTGTTDTQYF. The CDR3 region has the DNA TGTGCCAGCAGCTCCGCCGGGACAGGGACAACAGATACGCAGTATTTT.

This clone was counted a single time. J is TRBJ1-4 and V is TRBV28; 9 positions agree with TRBD1. The germline CDR1 and CDR2 sequences are MDHEN and SYDVKM. The CDR3 covers 13 residues. J lost 7 bases, V lost 8 bases, and 5 bases had no gene match. The CDR3 loop is CASVDRGIEKLFF. The CDR3 DNA reads as TGTGCCAGCGTTGACAGGGGGATTGAAAAACTGTTTTTT.

The chain couples TRBV18 to TRBJ2-2; 7 nucleotides align to TRBD2. This CDR3 comprises 17 residues. Germline lookup yields CDR1 KGHSH and CDR2 LQKENI. V trimming: 5 bases; J trimming: 3 bases; junction bases outside the gene matches: 12. The CDR3 loop is CASSSLRLATDTGELFF. CDR3 sequence (DNA): TGTGCCAGCTCATCCTTGAGACTAGCTACCGACACCGGGGAGCTGTTTTTT.

The rearrangement joins TRBV16 to TRBJ1-5, with TRBD1 matching over 8 bases. The CDR3 has 14 amino acids. Per germline, CDR1 KGHSY and CDR2 FQNENV. V shed 4 bases, J shed 6 bases, and the junction held 5 bases outside the gene matches. The CDR3 sequence is CASSPLGTGQPQHF. The CDR3 DNA is TGTGCCAGCAGCCCATTGGGGACAGGTCAGCCCCAGCATTTT.